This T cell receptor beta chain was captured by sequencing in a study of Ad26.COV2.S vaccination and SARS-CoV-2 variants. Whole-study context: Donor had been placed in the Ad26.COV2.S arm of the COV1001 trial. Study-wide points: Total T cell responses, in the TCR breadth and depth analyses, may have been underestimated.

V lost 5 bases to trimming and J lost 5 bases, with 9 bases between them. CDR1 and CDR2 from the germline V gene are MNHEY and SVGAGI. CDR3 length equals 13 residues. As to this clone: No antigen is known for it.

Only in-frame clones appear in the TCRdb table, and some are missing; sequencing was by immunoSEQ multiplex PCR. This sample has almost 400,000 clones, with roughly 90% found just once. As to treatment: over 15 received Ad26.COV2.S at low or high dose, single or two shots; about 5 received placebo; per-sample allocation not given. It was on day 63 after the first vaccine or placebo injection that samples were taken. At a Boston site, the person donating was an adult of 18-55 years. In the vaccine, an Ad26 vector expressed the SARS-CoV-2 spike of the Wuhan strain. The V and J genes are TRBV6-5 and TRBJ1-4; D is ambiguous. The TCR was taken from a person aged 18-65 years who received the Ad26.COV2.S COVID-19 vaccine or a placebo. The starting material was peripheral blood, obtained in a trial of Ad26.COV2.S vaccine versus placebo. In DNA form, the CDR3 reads TGTGCCAGCAGTCGGATGCGAAATGAAAAACTGTTTTTT. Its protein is CASSRMRNEKLFF.